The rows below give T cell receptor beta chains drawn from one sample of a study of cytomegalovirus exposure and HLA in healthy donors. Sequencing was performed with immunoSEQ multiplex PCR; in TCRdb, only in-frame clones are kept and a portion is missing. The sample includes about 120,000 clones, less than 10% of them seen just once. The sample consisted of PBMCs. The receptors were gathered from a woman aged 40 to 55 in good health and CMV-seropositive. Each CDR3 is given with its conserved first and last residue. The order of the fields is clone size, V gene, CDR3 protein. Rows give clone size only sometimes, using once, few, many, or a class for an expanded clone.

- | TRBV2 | CASLADRGRNQPQHF
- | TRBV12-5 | CASGLGDRGNEQFF
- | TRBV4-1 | CASSQESPGMDTQYF
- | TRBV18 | CASSPPGRIYGYTF
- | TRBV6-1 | CASSVEGQGIREQFF
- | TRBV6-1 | CASNRDRSFHGYTF
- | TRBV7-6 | CASSRGLLNTEAFF
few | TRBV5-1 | CASSGHRGRTEAFF
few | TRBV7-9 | CASSLGQANYGYTF
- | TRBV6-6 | CASSYSLGPRGYGYTF
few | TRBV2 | CASSGNRGVGEKLFF
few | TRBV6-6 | CASSYQGARDGYTF
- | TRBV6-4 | CASSEAASGGYEQYF
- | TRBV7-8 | CASSLGIGGRGTEAFF
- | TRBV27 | CASSLFSPLAGSYEQYF
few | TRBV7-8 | CASSPTTGKRYEQYF
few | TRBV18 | CASSLLGLPTDTQYF
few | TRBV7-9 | CASSAGRGEKLFF
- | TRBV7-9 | CASRKSSGGPYEQYF
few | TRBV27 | CASSPGLAGGRDTQYF
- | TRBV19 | CASNDRAESYEQYF
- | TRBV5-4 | CASSLTGQGKTEAFF
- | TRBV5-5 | CASSLRGYDTEAFF
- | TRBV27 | CASSTTSGTGRDIQYF
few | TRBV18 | CASSPQRELHNEQFF
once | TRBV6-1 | CASSGDLGSTEAFF
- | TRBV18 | CASSPSSGQGDGETQYF
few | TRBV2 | CASVVNRALYGYTF
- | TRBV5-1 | CASSLQGGLGTEAFF
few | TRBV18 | CASSTARPRVDQPQHF
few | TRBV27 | CASSLRGYRGSNYGYTF
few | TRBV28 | CASRTGGNQPQHF
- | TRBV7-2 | CASSQGGVLELFF
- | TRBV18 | CASSPGSSSNTEAFF
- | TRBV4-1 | CASSQPGQPQHF
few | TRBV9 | CASSSRAGRSNYGYTF
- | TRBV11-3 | CASSLGTGGPYNEQFF
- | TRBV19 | CASNVNRETETQYF
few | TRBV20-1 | CSATVETQYF
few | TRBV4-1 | CASSQGGVAGGQETQYF
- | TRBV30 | CAWSSPHEQFF
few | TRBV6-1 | CASSEARNSHTF
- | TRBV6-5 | CASSLRGTEAFF
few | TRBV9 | CASSGRQGTSYEQYF
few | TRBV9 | CASSPSGGNTEAFF
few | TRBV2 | CASSPTTGKPYEQYF
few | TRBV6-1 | CASSETGSREKLFF